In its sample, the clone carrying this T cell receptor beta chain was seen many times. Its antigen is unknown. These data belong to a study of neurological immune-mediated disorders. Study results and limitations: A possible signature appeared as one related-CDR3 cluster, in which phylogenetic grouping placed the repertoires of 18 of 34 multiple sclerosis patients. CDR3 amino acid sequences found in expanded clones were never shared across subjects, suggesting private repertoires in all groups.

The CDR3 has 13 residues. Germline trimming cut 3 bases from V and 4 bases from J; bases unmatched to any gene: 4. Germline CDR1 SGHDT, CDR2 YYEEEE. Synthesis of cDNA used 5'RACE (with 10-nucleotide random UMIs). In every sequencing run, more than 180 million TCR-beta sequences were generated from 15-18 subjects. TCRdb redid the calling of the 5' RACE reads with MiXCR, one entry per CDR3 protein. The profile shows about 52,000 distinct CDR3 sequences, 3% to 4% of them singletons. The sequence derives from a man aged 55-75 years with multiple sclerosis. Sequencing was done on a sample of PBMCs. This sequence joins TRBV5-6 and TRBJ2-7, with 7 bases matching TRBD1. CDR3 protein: CASSSGTEYEQYF. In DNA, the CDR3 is TGTGCCAGCAGCTCCGGGACAGAATACGAGCAGTACTTC.